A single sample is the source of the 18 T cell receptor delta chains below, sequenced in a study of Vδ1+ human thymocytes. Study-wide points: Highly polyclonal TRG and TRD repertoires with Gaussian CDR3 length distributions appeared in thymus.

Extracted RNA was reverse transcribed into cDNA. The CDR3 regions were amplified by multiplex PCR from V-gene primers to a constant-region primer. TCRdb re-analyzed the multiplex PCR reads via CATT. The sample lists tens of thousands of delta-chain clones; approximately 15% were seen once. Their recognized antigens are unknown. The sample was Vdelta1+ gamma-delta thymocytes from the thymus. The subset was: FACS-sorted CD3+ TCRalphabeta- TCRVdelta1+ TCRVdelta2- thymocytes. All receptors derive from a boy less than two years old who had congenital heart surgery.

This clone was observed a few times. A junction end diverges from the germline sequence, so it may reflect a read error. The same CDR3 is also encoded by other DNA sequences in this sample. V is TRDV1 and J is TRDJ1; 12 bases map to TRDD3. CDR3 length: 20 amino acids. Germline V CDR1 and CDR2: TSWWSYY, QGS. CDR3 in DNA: TGTGCTCTTGGGCCTCCGGGCCCACACTGGGGGATACATAACACCGATAAACTCATCTTC. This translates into CALGPPGPHWGIHNTDKLIF.

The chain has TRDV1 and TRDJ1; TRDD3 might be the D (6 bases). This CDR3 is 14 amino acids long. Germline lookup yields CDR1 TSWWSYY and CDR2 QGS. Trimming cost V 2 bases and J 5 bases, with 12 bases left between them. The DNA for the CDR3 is TGTGCTCTTGGGGAAAGAGATGGGGATGATAAACTCATCTTT. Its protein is CALGERDGDDKLIF.

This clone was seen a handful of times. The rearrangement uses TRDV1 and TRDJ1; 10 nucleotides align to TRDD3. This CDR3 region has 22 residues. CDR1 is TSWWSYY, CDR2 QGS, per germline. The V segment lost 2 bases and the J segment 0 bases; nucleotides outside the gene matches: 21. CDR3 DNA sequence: TGTGCTCTTGGGGAATGGGGCAACCTTCCTTACCTTACTGGGGGATACACCGATAAACTCATCTTT. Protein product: CALGEWGNLPYLTGGYTDKLIF.

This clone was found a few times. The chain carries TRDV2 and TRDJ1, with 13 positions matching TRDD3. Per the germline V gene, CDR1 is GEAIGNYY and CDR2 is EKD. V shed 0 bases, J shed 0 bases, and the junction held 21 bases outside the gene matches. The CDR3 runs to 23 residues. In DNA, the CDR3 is TGTGCCTGTGACACCGCTCCCATTGGCCGAACACTGGGGGATACGTTAGACACCGATAAACTCATCTTT. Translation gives CACDTAPIGRTLGDTLDTDKLIF.

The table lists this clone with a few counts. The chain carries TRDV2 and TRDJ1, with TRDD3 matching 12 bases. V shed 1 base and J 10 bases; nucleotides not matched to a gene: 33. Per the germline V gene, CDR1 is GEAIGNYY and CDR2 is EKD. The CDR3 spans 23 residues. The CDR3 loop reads CACDTDWLSLGDTPLWAKLGLIF. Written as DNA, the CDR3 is TGTGCCTGTGACACGGATTGGCTATCGCTGGGGGATACGCCCCTCTGGGCAAAATTGGGACTCATCTTT.

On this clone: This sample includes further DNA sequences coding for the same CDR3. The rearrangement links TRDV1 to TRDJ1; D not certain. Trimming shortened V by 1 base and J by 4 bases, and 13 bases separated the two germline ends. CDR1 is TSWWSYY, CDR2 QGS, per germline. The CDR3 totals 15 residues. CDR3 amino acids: CALGERCGSDDKLIF. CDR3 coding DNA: TGTGCTCTTGGGGAACGGTGTGGCTCCGACGATAAACTCATCTTT.

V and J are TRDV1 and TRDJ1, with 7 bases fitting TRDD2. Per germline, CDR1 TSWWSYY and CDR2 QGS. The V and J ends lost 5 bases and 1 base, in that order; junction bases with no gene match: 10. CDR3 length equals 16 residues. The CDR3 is CALGTIPTEGTDKLIF. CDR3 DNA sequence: TGTGCTCTTGGGACTATTCCTACTGAAGGCACCGATAAACTCATCTTT.

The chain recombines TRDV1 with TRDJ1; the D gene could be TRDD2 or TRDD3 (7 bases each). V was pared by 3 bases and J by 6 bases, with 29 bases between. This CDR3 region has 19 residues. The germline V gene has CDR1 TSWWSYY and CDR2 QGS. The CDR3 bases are TGTGCTCTTGGGGACAATTTCCTACGGTCCACTGGGGTACCCCATAAACTCATCTTT. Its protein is CALGDNFLRSTGVPHKLIF.

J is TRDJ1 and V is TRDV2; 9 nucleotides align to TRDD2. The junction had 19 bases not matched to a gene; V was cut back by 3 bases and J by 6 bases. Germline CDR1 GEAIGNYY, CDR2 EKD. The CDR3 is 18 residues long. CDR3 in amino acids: CACDSNPSYRSYNHKLIF. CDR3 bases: TGTGCCTGTGACTCCAACCCTTCCTACAGGTCCTACAACCATAAACTCATCTTT.

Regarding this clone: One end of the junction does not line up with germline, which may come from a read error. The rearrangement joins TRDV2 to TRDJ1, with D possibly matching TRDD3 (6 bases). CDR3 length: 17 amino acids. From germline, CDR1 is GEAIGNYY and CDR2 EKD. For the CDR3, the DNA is TGTGCCTGTGATTCTACGGGATGTACTGGGCGCACCGACAAACTCATCTTT. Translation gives CACDSTGCTGRTDKLIF.

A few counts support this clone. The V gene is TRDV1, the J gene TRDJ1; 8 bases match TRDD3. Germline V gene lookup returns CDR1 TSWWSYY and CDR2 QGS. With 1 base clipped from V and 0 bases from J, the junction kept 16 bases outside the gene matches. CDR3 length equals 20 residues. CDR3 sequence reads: CALGEPPREYWGLYTDKLIF. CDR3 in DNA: TGTGCTCTTGGGGAACCCCCCAGAGAGTACTGGGGGCTCTACACCGATAAACTCATCTTT.

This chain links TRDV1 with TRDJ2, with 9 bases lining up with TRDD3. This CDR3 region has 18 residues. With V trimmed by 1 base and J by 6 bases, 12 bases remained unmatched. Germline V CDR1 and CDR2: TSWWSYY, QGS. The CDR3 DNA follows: TGTGCTCTTGGGGAACCAGGACTGGGGGACAACCTGGCAGCACAACTCTTCTTT. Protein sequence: CALGEPGLGDNLAAQLFF.

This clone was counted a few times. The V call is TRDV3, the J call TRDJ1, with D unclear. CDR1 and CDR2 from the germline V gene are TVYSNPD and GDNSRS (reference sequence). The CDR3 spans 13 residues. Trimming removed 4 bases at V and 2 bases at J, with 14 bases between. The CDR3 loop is CAYPGSRTDKLIF. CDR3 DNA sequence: TGTGCCTACCCCGGATCTCGGACCGATAAACTCATCTTT.

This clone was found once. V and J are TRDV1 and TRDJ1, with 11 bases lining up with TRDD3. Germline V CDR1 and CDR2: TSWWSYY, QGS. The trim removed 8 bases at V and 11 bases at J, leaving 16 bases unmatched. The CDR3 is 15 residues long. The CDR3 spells CALSSPPWGIQRLIF. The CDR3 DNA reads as TGTGCTCTTAGTAGTCCGCCCTGGGGGATACAGCGGCTCATCTTT.

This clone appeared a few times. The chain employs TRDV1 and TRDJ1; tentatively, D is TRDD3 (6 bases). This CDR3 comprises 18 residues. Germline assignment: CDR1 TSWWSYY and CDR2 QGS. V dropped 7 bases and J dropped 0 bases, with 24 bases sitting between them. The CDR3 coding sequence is TGTGCTCTTGCCGAGCTGGTGGGGGTCATGGGGTACACCGATAAACTCATCTTT. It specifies CALAELVGVMGYTDKLIF.

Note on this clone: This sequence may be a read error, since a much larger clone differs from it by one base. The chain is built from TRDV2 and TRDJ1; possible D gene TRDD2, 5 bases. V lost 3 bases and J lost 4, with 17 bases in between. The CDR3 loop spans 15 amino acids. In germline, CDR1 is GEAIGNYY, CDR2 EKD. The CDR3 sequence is CACDRLPIRIDKLIF. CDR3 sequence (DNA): TGTGCCTGTGACCGCCTACCAATCAGGATCGATAAACTCATCTTT.

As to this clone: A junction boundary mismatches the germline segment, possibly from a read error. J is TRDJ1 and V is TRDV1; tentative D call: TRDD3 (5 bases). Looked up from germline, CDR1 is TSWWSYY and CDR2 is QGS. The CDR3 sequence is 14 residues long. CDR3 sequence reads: CALGIRGRTDKHIF. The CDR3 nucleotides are TGTGCTCTTGGGATCCGGGGAAGGACCGATAAACACATCTTT.

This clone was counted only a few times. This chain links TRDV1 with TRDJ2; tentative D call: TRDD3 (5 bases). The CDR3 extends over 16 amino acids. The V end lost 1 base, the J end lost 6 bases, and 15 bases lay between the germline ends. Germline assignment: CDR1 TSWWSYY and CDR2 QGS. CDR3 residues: CALGEPTEGLAAQLFF. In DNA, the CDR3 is TGTGCTCTTGGGGAACCTACGGAGGGATTAGCAGCACAACTCTTCTTT.